A selection of T cell receptor beta chains follows, all from one sample in a study of vaccination effects on CD4 cells after COVID-19. Repertoires were generated with immunoSEQ multiplex PCR, while TCRdb's copy carries only in-frame clones and drops some. The data show approximately 29,000 clones, 65% to 75% seen once. The antigens of these receptors remain unknown. The material sequenced was CD4+ T cells from PBMCs cultured with a peptide pool, taken before COVID-19 vaccination. Source of these receptors: a human donor who had a prior SARS-CoV-2 infection. The CDR3 runs from the conserved cysteine through the conserved F or W. Fields, in order: J gene, CDR3 length, V gene, clone size, D gene, CDR3 DNA, CDR3 protein. D genes are given only for firm matches. Where a row states a size, it is once, few, many or the class of an expanded clone; other rows omit it.

>TRBJ1-2|11|TRBV29-1|.|.
TGCAGGGGGGACTCTAACTATGGCTACACCTTC
CRGDSNYGYTF
>TRBJ1-5|14|TRBV6-5|.|.
TGTGCCAGCAGTCTCAGGGCGGGCAATCAGCCCCAGCATTTT
CASSLRAGNQPQHF
>TRBJ1-2|14|TRBV21-1|.|.
TGTGCCAGCAGCCTAGGGGGTTCAAACTATGGCTACACCTTC
CASSLGGSNYGYTF
>TRBJ2-7|15|TRBV5-1|.|TRBD2
TGCGCCAGCAGACCTGGAAGCGGGAGTGGGTACGAGCAGTACTTC
CASRPGSGSGYEQYF
>TRBJ2-7|14|TRBV2|few|.
TGTGCCAGCAGGGTTGGAGGACCGACCTACGAGCAGTACTTC
CASRVGGPTYEQYF
>TRBJ1-2|16|TRBV18|.|.
TGTGCCAGCTCACCAAGGGCAGGCTCAGAGGACTATGGCTACACCTTC
CASSPRAGSEDYGYTF
>TRBJ1-2|13|TRBV9|.|TRBD1
TGTGCCAGCAGCCTTCGACAGGGTTCTGGCTACACCTTC
CASSLRQGSGYTF
>TRBJ1-2|17|TRBV5-1|.|TRBD1
TGCGCCAGCAGCTTAGGTCCGCGGGCAGGGGGAGTAGATGGCTACACCTTC
CASSLGPRAGGVDGYTF
>TRBJ2-3|15|TRBV2|.|TRBD1
TGTGCCAGCAGCCGGGACAGAACTAGCACAGATACGCAGTATTTT
CASSRDRTSTDTQYF
>TRBJ2-3|16|TRBV9|.|TRBD1
TGTGCCAGCAGCGTAGACTGGGACAGGGACACAGATACGCAGTATTTT
CASSVDWDRDTDTQYF
>TRBJ1-4|13|TRBV7-9|.|.
TGTGCCAGCAGCCCGGGCCCTGGGGAAAAACTGTTTTTT
CASSPGPGEKLFF
>TRBJ1-1|14|TRBV23-1|.|.
TGCGCCAGCAGTCAACCTACAGGGAACACTGAAGCTTTCTTT
CASSQPTGNTEAFF
>TRBJ1-6|14|TRBV18|few|TRBD1
TGTGCCAGCTCACCCGGGACAGCAAACCACCCCCTCCACTTT
CASSPGTANHPLHF
>TRBJ1-3|17|TRBV5-1|.|.
TGCGCCAGCAGCTTGGGCTCAGGGAACTTTGGGGCAAACACCATATATTTT
CASSLGSGNFGANTIYF
>TRBJ1-2|15|TRBV5-1|.|.
TGCGCCAGCAGCTCGAATCTGGTGTCGGACTATGGCTACACCTTC
CASSSNLVSDYGYTF
>TRBJ2-7|17|TRBV21-1|.|.
TGTGCCAGCAGCAAACCGCAGAGACAGGTACTAATCTACGAGCAGTACTTC
CASSKPQRQVLIYEQYF
>TRBJ1-1|15|TRBV10-3|.|.
TGTGCCATCAGTGAGTCGACAGGTGGTAACACTGAAGCTTTCTTT
CAISESTGGNTEAFF
>TRBJ1-2|11|TRBV12-3/TRBV12-4|few|.
TGTGCCAGCAGTCGGGGGCGAGGCTACACCTTC
CASSRGRGYTF
>TRBJ1-6|15|TRBV5-1|.|.
TGCGCCAGCAGCGTTCAGGGACTTCCTAATTCACCCCTCCACTTT
CASSVQGLPNSPLHF
>TRBJ2-2|19|TRBV24-1|.|TRBD2
TGTGCCACCAGTGATCCCGGACTAGCGGGAGGATACAACACCGGGGAGCTGTTTTTT
CATSDPGLAGGYNTGELFF
>TRBJ1-2|13|TRBV7-9|few|.
TGTGCCAGCAGCGATAGGACTAACTATGGCTACACCTTC
CASSDRTNYGYTF
>TRBJ2-1|13|TRBV7-3|.|.
TGTGCCAGCAGCTTCGGGGTCAACAATGAGCAGTTCTTC
CASSFGVNNEQFF
>TRBJ2-1|16|TRBV7-7|.|TRBD2
TGTGCTAGCAGCTCACCCCTAGCGGGGGAGTACAATGAGCAGTTCTTC
CASSSPLAGEYNEQFF
>TRBJ1-3|15|TRBV7-9|.|.
TGTGCCAGCAGCTTAGCTTCGTACTCTGGAAACACCATATATTTT
CASSLASYSGNTIYF
>TRBJ1-1|13|TRBV5-4|.|.
TGTGCCAGCAGCTTGGGTCTGAACACTGAAGCTTTCTTT
CASSLGLNTEAFF
>TRBJ2-3|17|TRBV7-6|.|.
TGTGCCAGCAGCTTAAATGGTCGATTGCATCCCACAGATACGCAGTATTTT
CASSLNGRLHPTDTQYF
>TRBJ2-6|15|TRBV5-1|.|.
TGCGCCACCCAGACCATCCCGACTGGGGCCAACGTCCTGACTTTC
CATQTIPTGANVLTF
>TRBJ1-1|13|TRBV7-2|once|.
TGTGCCAGCAGCTCGGATACCGGGGTTGAAGCTTTCTTT
CASSSDTGVEAFF
>TRBJ2-6|16|TRBV11-3|.|.
TGTGCCAGCAGCAGCTGGACAGCCCCTGGGGCCAACGTCCTGACTTTC
CASSSWTAPGANVLTF
>TRBJ2-7|16|TRBV4-1|.|.
TGCGCCAGCAGCCGTAGGCCAGGTCGGATCCTCTACGAGCAGTACTTC
CASSRRPGRILYEQYF
>TRBJ2-3|18|TRBV25-1|.|.
TGTGCCAGCAGTCGCTCTACCGCCTTAGGGGGATTCACAGATACGCAGTATTTT
CASSRSTALGGFTDTQYF
>TRBJ1-4|15|TRBV6-5|.|TRBD1
TGTGCCAGCAGTTTGGCGGACAGGGAGAATGAAAAACTGTTTTTT
CASSLADRENEKLFF
>TRBJ2-5|13|TRBV5-1|.|.
TGCGCCAGCAGCTTGAGTCCACAAGAGACCCAGTACTTC
CASSLSPQETQYF
>TRBJ2-3|15|TRBV5-1|.|TRBD2
TGCGCCAGCAGCGCACTAGCGGGTACCATCGATACGCAGTATTTT
CASSALAGTIDTQYF
>TRBJ2-5|15|TRBV4-3|.|.
TGCGCCAGCAGCCAAGAGATAGGATTCTGGGAGACCCAGTACTTC
CASSQEIGFWETQYF
>TRBJ1-4|13|TRBV30|once|.
TGTGCCCACGAGCGTCCGGGACTTGAAAAACTGTTTTTT
CAHERPGLEKLFF
>TRBJ1-2|13|TRBV10-3|.|.
TGTGCCATCAGTGGATCGGGTAGTCGAGGCTACACCTTC
CAISGSGSRGYTF
>TRBJ1-6|13|TRBV30|.|.
TGTGCCTGGACAGTCACAGATAATTCACCCCTCCACTTT
CAWTVTDNSPLHF
>TRBJ1-2|15|TRBV7-8|.|.
TGTGCCAGCAGCTTAGTTCTCCGGGGAGGTTATGGCTACACCTTC
CASSLVLRGGYGYTF
>TRBJ1-6|13|TRBV3-1/TRBV3-2|few|.
TGTGCCAGCAGCCGGGGGGGCGGTTCACCCCTCCACTTT
CASSRGGGSPLHF
>TRBJ1-2|13|TRBV20-1|.|.
TGCAGTGCTAGTGAGAGCCGGACCCATGGCTACACCTTC
CSASESRTHGYTF
>TRBJ1-3|20|TRBV27|few|TRBD1
TGTGCCAGCAGGGTTTGGGACAGGGAGAGTGTAGTCCGCTCCGGAAACACCATATATTTT
CASRVWDRESVVRSGNTIYF
>TRBJ1-2|14|TRBV24-1|once|TRBD1
TGTGCCACCAGTGATCCGGACAGGAACTATGGCTACACCTTC
CATSDPDRNYGYTF
>TRBJ2-3|12|TRBV5-4|.|.
TGTGCCAGCAGCTTGGACACAGATACGCAGTATTTT
CASSLDTDTQYF
>TRBJ2-2|16|TRBV7-8|.|.
TGTGCCAGCAGCTTAGCGGGGGGGCGGACCACCGGGGAGCTGTTTTTT
CASSLAGGRTTGELFF
>TRBJ2-7|16|TRBV3-1/TRBV3-2|.|TRBD2
TGTGCCAGCAGCCGGACTAGCGGGAGTTACTCCTACGAGCAGTACTTC
CASSRTSGSYSYEQYF
>TRBJ1-2|14|TRBV18|few|.
TGTGCCAGCTCACCACCGCAGGATCGCTATGGCTACACCTTC
CASSPPQDRYGYTF
>TRBJ1-5|13|TRBV12-3/TRBV12-4|.|TRBD1
TGTGCCAGCAGAGGGACAGGGAATCAGCCCCAGCATTTT
CASRGTGNQPQHF
>TRBJ2-6|15|TRBV10-3|.|.
TGTGCCATCAGGTCAGGGAGCTCTGGGGCCAACGTCCTGACTTTC
CAIRSGSSGANVLTF
>TRBJ2-2|17|TRBV3-1/TRBV3-2|few|.
TGTGCCAGCAGCCGCCATGTGGGGACCGGAGGGACCGGGGAGCTGTTTTTT
CASSRHVGTGGTGELFF
>TRBJ2-3|17|TRBV9|.|.
TGTGCCAGCAGCGTAGAGGGAGGGGGACTGAGCACAGATACGCAGTATTTT
CASSVEGGGLSTDTQYF
>TRBJ2-7|15|TRBV11-3|.|.
TGTGCCAGCAGCGTGGGACGGTGGAGCTCCTACGAGCAGTACTTC
CASSVGRWSSYEQYF